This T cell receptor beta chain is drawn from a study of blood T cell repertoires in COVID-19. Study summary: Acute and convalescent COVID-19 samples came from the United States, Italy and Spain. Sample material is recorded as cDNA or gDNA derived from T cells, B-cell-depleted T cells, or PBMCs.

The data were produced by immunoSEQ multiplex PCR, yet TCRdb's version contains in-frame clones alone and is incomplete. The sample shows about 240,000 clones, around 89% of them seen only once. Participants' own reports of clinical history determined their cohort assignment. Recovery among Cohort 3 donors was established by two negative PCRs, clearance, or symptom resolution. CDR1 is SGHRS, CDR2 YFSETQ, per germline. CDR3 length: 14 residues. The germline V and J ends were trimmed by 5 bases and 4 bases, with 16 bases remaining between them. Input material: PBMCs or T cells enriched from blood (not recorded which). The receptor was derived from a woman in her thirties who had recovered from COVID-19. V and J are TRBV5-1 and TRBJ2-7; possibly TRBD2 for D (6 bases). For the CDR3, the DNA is TGCGCCAGCAGAGTCAGCGGAGGGACTTACGAGCAGTACTTC. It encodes CASRVSGGTYEQYF.